This TCR beta chain was documented in a study of Ad26.COV2.S vaccination and SARS-CoV-2 variants. Study as a whole: Donor got 5x10^10 or 1x10^11 viral particles of Ad26.COV2.S.

Described treatment: 15 to 20 received Ad26.COV2.S at low or high dose, single or two shots; several received placebo; per-sample allocation not given. Each sample was drawn 63 days after the first injection (of vaccine or placebo). Germline-derived CDR1 and CDR2 are SNHLY and FYNNEI. Trimming pared 7 bases from V and 2 bases from J, leaving 15 bases between. CDR3 size: 14 residues. Study-level points and caveats: Analyses that measured TCR breadth and depth may have underestimated total T cell responses.

As concerns this clone: Its antigen remains unknown.

Assay used: immunoSEQ multiplex PCR; TCRdb lists only in-frame clones, some missing. The sample holds about half a million clones, around 89% seen once. The chain is built from TRBV2 and TRBJ2-7; possibly TRBD1 for D (6 bases). The clonotype was recovered from a person aged 18-65 years who received the Ad26.COV2.S COVID-19 vaccine or a placebo. Here the sequenced sample was peripheral blood, taken in a trial of Ad26.COV2.S vaccine versus placebo. In nucleotides, the CDR3 is TGTGCCAGCAAGGTGATACAGGGTGCCTACGAGCAGTACTTC. Translating gives CASKVIQGAYEQYF.